This entry lists 27 T cell receptor beta chains sequenced from one sample in a study of blood T cell repertoires in COVID-19 (dated by TCRdb to 2019 to 2021). The library was obtained by the immunoSEQ multiplex PCR assay. The source is immuneACCESS, and TCRdb retained only in-frame sequences with V and J called. Part of the clones is not carried over; for the studies checked, unresolved V genes explain less than half of this, and the remainder is unexplained. This sample holds 250,000 or so clones; approximately 90% were observed only once. Over 4% of the sample rests with the top ten. What was sequenced was PBMCs or T cells enriched from blood (not recorded which). Receptors were obtained from a woman in her twenties or thirties with acute COVID-19.

The J gene is TRBJ2-5, the V gene TRBV5-1; 10 bases map to TRBD2. The CDR3 length is 16 residues. Germline V gene data show CDR1 as SGHRS and CDR2 as YFSETQ. V gave up 0 bases and J gave up 5 bases; unmatched junction bases: 7. The CDR3 here is CASSLVASGSGETQYF. The CDR3 region has the DNA TGCGCCAGCAGCTTGGTCGCTAGCGGGAGTGGGGAGACCCAGTACTTC.

This rearrangement joins TRBV5-8 to TRBJ1-1; D ambiguous. The CDR3 sequence is 15 residues long. The germline V gene encodes CDR1 SGHTS and CDR2 YDEGEE. V was pared by 1 base and J by 0 bases, with 10 bases between. This CDR3 is CASSLRQALNTEAFF. CDR3 sequence (DNA): TGTGCCAGCAGCTTGAGGCAGGCGTTGAACACTGAAGCTTTCTTT.

The DNA for the CDR3 is TGCGCCAGCAGCGTGGACAGCTCAACTAACTATGGCTACACCTTC. Translation: CASSVDSSTNYGYTF. J is TRBJ1-2 and V is TRBV5-1; a weak D match, TRBD1 (6 bases). The V gene lost 4 bases and the J gene lost 0 bases, with 13 bases spanning the gap. CDR1 is SGHRS, CDR2 YFSETQ, per germline. The CDR3 contains 15 residues.

This chain uses TRBV28 with TRBJ2-7; 13 bases are a match to TRBD2. Germline CDR1 reads MDHEN; CDR2 reads SYDVKM. The CDR3 length is 19 residues. The J segment lost 3 bases and the V segment lost 5 bases, leaving 16 bases of the junction unmatched. In nucleotides, the CDR3 is TGTGCCAGCAGTCTGGAGATAGAACTAGCGGGAGGGCCGGGCTACGAGCAGTACTTC. Translated: CASSLEIELAGGPGYEQYF.

This clone has just a few counts. The chain recombines TRBV30 with TRBJ2-7; the D gene is possibly TRBD1 (6 bases). Trimming left V 2 bases short and J 2 bases short, with 13 bases between. CDR1 is GTSNPN and CDR2 is SVGIG in the germline V gene (reference sequence). This CDR3 has 14 residues. This chain's CDR3 is CAWSPGTTTYEQYF. CDR3 bases: TGTGCCTGGAGTCCCGGGACAACGACCTACGAGCAGTACTTC.

This chain connects TRBV6-6 to TRBJ2-7; 14 nucleotides align to TRBD2. CDR1 and CDR2 (germline): MNHNY, SVGAGI (reference sequence). V was pared by 5 bases and J by 2 bases, with 14 bases of the junction left unmatched. The CDR3 is 19 amino acids. The CDR3 is CASSPGTSGSLGRPYEQYF. For the CDR3, the DNA is TGTGCCAGCAGTCCCGGGACTAGCGGGAGTTTAGGAAGGCCCTACGAGCAGTACTTC.

V is TRBV10-3 and J is TRBJ1-6; TRBD1 might be the D (6 bases). CDR1 is ENHRY and CDR2 is SYGVKD in the germline V gene. This CDR3 region has 13 residues. The germline V and J ends were trimmed by 6 bases and 8 bases, with 11 bases remaining between them. Here the CDR3 DNA reads TGTGCCATCAGCGAAAGACAGGATTCACCCCTCCACTTT. Translated, it gives CAISERQDSPLHF.

The table lists this clone with a few counts. Other DNA sequences in this specimen translate into the identical CDR3. This rearrangement joins TRBV27 to TRBJ2-7; D is possibly TRBD2 (5 bases). Germline V gene data show CDR1 as MNHEY and CDR2 as SMNVEV (reference sequence). V was clipped by 3 bases and J by 2 bases, with 11 bases between them. The CDR3 totals 14 residues. The CDR3 spells CASSFAGGPYEQYF. CDR3 bases: TGTGCCAGCAGTTTTGCGGGTGGCCCCTACGAGCAGTACTTC.

The chain carries TRBV18 and TRBJ2-2; D perhaps matches TRBD2 (5 bases). The length of the CDR3 is 17 residues. Trimming shortened V by 2 bases and J by 1 base, and 14 bases separated the two germline ends. Germline CDR1 reads KGHSH; CDR2 reads LQKENI. CDR3 loop: CASSPSRLAVNTGELFF. The DNA of the CDR3 is TGTGCCAGCTCACCAAGTCGGCTAGCAGTGAACACCGGGGAGCTGTTTTTT.

The chain has TRBV27 and TRBJ1-5; unclear D gene. CDR1 is MNHEY, CDR2 SMNVEV, per germline (reference sequence). There are 15 residues in the CDR3. V lost 4 bases and J 0 bases, leaving 10 bases between the germline ends. The chain's CDR3 is CASSYWEHSNQPQHF. The CDR3 DNA reads as TGTGCCAGCAGTTACTGGGAGCATAGCAATCAGCCCCAGCATTTT.

The chain combines TRBV14 with TRBJ1-1; a possible D gene is TRBD1 (6 bases). The CDR3 runs 14 residues. Trimming removed 3 bases at V and 5 bases at J, with 13 bases between. CDR1 and CDR2 from the germline V gene are SGHDN and FVKESK. CDR3 region: CASSHGQRGTEAFF. CDR3 sequence (DNA): TGTGCCAGCAGCCACGGACAGAGAGGGACTGAAGCTTTCTTT. The whole variable domain, filled in from reference TRBV14 and TRBJ1-1, reads EAGVTQFPSHSVIEKGQTVTLRCDPISGHDNLYWYRRVMGKEIKFLLHFVKESKQDESGMPNNRFLAERTGGTYSTLKVQPAELEDSGVYFCASSHGQRGTEAFFGQGTRLTVV.

V and J are TRBV10-3 and TRBJ2-2, with TRBD1 identical over 9 bases. The V gene's germline CDR1 is ENHRY and CDR2 SYGVKD. This CDR3 region has 17 residues. V lost 0 bases and J lost 4; bases outside the gene matches: 6. The CDR3 is CAISESLGTGITGELFF. CDR3 DNA: TGTGCCATCAGTGAGTCGCTCGGGACAGGGATCACCGGGGAGCTGTTTTTT.

V gene TRBV28 combines with J gene TRBJ2-3; the D is unclear. The CDR3 totals 11 residues. From germline, CDR1 is MDHEN and CDR2 SYDVKM. Deletions cut 6 bases from V and 10 bases from J, with 11 bases between. The CDR3 region is CASSSIVSQYF. Written as DNA, the CDR3 is TGTGCCAGCAGCTCCATAGTGTCGCAGTATTTT.

This chain links TRBV28 with TRBJ2-1, with TRBD2 matching over 13 bases. Germline CDR1 MDHEN, CDR2 SYDVKM. J lost 7 bases, V lost 6 bases, and 9 bases had no gene match. The CDR3 totals 16 residues. The CDR3 sequence is CASRITGTSGINEQFF. CDR3 in DNA: TGTGCCAGCAGGATAACCGGGACTAGCGGGATTAATGAGCAGTTCTTC. Drawing the rest from reference TRBV28 and TRBJ2-1, the complete variable domain is DVKVTQSSRYLVKRTGEKVFLECVQDMDHENMFWYRQDPGLGLRLIYFSYDVKMKEKGDIPEGYSVSREKKERFSLILESASTNQTSMYLCASRITGTSGINEQFFGPGTRLTVL.

The V and J genes are TRBV5-1 and TRBJ2-5, with a tentative D call TRBD1 (5 bases). The CDR3 length is 14 residues. V lost 0 bases and J 3 bases, leaving 9 bases between the germline ends. The germline gives CDR1 SGHRS, CDR2 YFSETQ. In nucleotides, the CDR3 is TGCGCCAGCAGCTTGGGCGGCAGGGAAGAGACCCAGTACTTC. As protein: CASSLGGREETQYF. The full variable domain, completed using reference TRBV5-1 and TRBJ2-5, is KAGVTQTPRYLIKTRGQQVTLSCSPISGHRSVSWYQQTPGQGLQFLFEYFSETQRNKGNFPGRFSGRQFSNSRSEMNVSTLELGDSALYLCASSLGGREETQYFGPGTRLLVL.

The chain is built from TRBV24-1 and TRBJ1-5; D might be TRBD1 (5 bases). The germline V gene encodes CDR1 KGHDR and CDR2 SFDVKD. This CDR3 contains 14 residues. Trimming cost V 3 bases and J 4 bases, with 9 bases left between them. DNA of the CDR3: TGTGCCACCAGTGATAGTAGACAGAATCAGCCCCAGCATTTT. It is translated as CATSDSRQNQPQHF.

This chain connects TRBV5-1 to TRBJ2-5; tentative D call: TRBD1 (5 bases). The CDR3 contains 17 residues. Germline CDR1 reads SGHRS; CDR2 reads YFSETQ. V lost 4 bases and J 2 bases, leaving 21 bases between the germline ends. The CDR3 here is CASSENPGDRFQETQYF. In DNA, the CDR3 is TGCGCCAGCAGCGAGAATCCAGGAGACAGATTTCAAGAGACCCAGTACTTC.

CDR3 sequence reads: CASSLGGAREGLIHEQFF. DNA of the CDR3: TGTGCCAGCAGCTTAGGGGGGGCCCGGGAGGGCCTTATTCATGAGCAGTTCTTC. The V and J genes are TRBV7-9 and TRBJ2-1, with 8 positions matching TRBD2. CDR1 is SEHNR, CDR2 FQNEAQ, per germline (reference sequence). There are 18 residues in the CDR3. V was pared by 1 base and J by 8 bases, with 16 bases of the junction left unmatched. Full variable domain (outside the CDR3, taken from reference TRBV7-9 and TRBJ2-1): DTGVSQNPRHKITKRGQNVTFRCDPISEHNRLYWYRQTLGQGPEFLTYFQNEAQLEKSRLLSDRFSAERPKGSFSTLEIQRTEQGDSAMYLCASSLGGAREGLIHEQFFGPGTRLTVL.

The chain employs TRBV5-4 and TRBJ2-7; 12 nucleotides agree with TRBD2. Germline V gives CDR1 SGHNT, CDR2 YYREEE (reference sequence). V was clipped by 4 bases and J by 3 bases; unmatched bases: 5. This CDR3 has 15 residues. This CDR3 reads CASSHPTSGSYEQYF. The CDR3, as DNA: TGTGCCAGCAGCCACCCGACTAGCGGGAGCTACGAGCAGTACTTC.

The CDR3 sequence is CASLLAGGPNEQFF. The CDR3 DNA reads TGTGCCAGCCTCCTAGCGGGAGGGCCGAATGAGCAGTTCTTC. The chain links TRBV2 to TRBJ2-1; the match to TRBD2 covers 12 bases. The CDR3 covers 14 residues. From germline, CDR1 is SNHLY and CDR2 FYNNEI. The J segment lost 7 bases and the V segment lost 8 bases, leaving 6 bases of the junction unmatched. The whole variable domain, remainder taken from reference TRBV2 and TRBJ2-1, is EPEVTQTPSHQVTQMGQEVILRCVPISNHLYFYWYRQILGQKVEFLVSFYNNEISEKSEIFDDQFSVERPDGSNFTLKIRSTKLEDSAMYFCASLLAGGPNEQFFGPGTRLTVL.

The chain employs TRBV6-4 and TRBJ2-7, with D perhaps TRBD1 (6 bases). V dropped 6 bases and J dropped 4 bases, with 10 bases sitting between them. Germline CDR1 MRHNA, CDR2 SNTAGT. The CDR3 covers 12 residues. As DNA, the CDR3 is TGTGCCAGCAGCCAGACAGGATACGAGCAGTACTTC. Encoded protein: CASSQTGYEQYF.

The count of this clone is one. This sequence joins TRBV24-1 and TRBJ1-5, with unresolved D. CDR1 is KGHDR and CDR2 is SFDVKD in the germline V gene. The CDR3 spans 16 residues. Trimming took off 4 bases at V and 5 bases at J, with 17 bases between the two ends. The CDR3 nucleotides read TGTGCCACCAGTGAAAATGGGCAGGCGCCCCATCAGCCCCAGCATTTT. Encoded protein: CATSENGQAPHQPQHF.

The count of this clone is one. The J gene is TRBJ1-1, the V gene TRBV3-1 (or the pseudogene TRBV3-2); D remains ambiguous. This CDR3 has 13 residues. In germline, CDR1 is LGHDT, CDR2 YNNKEL (reference sequence). The V gene lost 3 bases and the J gene lost 3 bases, with 8 bases spanning the gap. CDR3 in amino acids: CASSQGRHTEAFF. The CDR3 DNA reads as TGTGCCAGCAGCCAGGGCAGACACACTGAAGCTTTCTTT.

The chain joins TRBV19 to TRBJ1-4; a possible D gene is TRBD1 (6 bases). The CDR3 runs to 16 residues. Germline V gene data show CDR1 as LNHDA and CDR2 as SQIVND (reference sequence). Trimming took off 7 bases at V and 0 bases at J, with 15 bases between the two ends. The DNA of the CDR3 is TGTGCCAGTACAAAACAGGGTACTGCAACTAATGAAAAACTGTTTTTT. This gives the protein CASTKQGTATNEKLFF.

The rearrangement joins TRBV14 to TRBJ2-7; a weak D match, TRBD2 (5 bases). Between the trimmed V and J ends, which lost 0 bases and 2 bases, there was a span of 8 bases. CDR3 length equals 14 residues. Germline V gene sequence: CDR1 SGHDN, CDR2 FVKESK. CDR3 in amino acids: CASSQEERTYEQYF. The CDR3 DNA sequence: TGTGCCAGCAGCCAAGAGGAGCGGACCTACGAGCAGTACTTC.

The table lists this clone with a count of one. The chain has TRBV2 and TRBJ2-3; 13 bases align to TRBD2. Trimming at V came to 4 bases and at J to 3 bases, leaving 4 bases not matched to a gene. CDR3 length: 16 residues. Per germline, CDR1 SNHLY and CDR2 FYNNEI. CDR3 residues: CASSVGLAGATDTQYF. CDR3 DNA: TGTGCCAGCAGTGTCGGACTAGCGGGAGCAACAGATACGCAGTATTTT.

V gene TRBV5-1 combines with J gene TRBJ2-7; 10 bases line up with TRBD1. Trimming cost V 6 bases and J 2 bases; bases outside gene matches: 5. This CDR3 is built from 14 residues. Germline-derived CDR1 and CDR2 are SGHRS and YFSETQ. CDR3 sequence: CASNPGQGPYEQYF. The CDR3 DNA sequence: TGCGCCAGCAATCCGGGACAGGGGCCCTACGAGCAGTACTTC.